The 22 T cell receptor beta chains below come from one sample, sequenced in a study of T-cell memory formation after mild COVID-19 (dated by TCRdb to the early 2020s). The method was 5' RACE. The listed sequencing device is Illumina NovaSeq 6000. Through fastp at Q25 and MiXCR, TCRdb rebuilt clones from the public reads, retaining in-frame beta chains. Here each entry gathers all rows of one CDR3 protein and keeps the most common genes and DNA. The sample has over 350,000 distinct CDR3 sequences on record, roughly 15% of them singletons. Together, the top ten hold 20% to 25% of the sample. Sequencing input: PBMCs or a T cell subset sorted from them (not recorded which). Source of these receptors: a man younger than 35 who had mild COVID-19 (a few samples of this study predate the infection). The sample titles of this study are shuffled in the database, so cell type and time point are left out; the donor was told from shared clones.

The DNA for the CDR3 is TGTGCCAGCAGCTCAACAGGGCTAGGGAACACTGAAGCTTTCTTT. As protein: CASSSTGLGNTEAFF. The chain is built from TRBV7-6 and TRBJ1-1, with D perhaps matching TRBD1 (6 bases). Germline CDR1 and CDR2: SGHVS and FNYEAQ. The CDR3 has 15 amino acids. Between the trimmed V and J ends, which lost 4 bases and 1 base, there was a span of 13 bases.

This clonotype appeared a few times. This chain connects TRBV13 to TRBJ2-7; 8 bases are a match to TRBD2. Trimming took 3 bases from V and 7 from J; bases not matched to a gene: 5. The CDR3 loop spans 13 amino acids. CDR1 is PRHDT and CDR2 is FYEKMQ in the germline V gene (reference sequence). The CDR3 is CASSFGGADEQYF. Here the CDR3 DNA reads TGTGCCAGCAGCTTCGGGGGGGCGGATGAGCAGTACTTC.

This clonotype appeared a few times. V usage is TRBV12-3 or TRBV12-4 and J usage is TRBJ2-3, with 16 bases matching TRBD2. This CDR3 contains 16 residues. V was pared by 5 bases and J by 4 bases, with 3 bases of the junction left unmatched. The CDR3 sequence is CASSTGLAGGSDTQYF. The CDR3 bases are TGTGCCAGCAGTACGGGACTAGCGGGGGGGTCAGATACGCAGTATTTT.

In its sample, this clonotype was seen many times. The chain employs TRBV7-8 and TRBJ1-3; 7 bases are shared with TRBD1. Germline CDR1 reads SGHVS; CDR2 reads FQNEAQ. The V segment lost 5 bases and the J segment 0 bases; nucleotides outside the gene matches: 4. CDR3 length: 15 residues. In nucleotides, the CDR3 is TGTGCCAGCAGCCCGGGACAGTCCTCTGGAAACACCATATATTTT. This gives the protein CASSPGQSSGNTIYF.

In DNA, the CDR3 is TGCAGTGCTAGGACAGGGGGAATCTTTGGCTACACCTTC. As protein: CSARTGGIFGYTF. The chain recombines TRBV20-1 with TRBJ1-2; 9 bases agree with TRBD1. Germline loops: CDR1 DFQATT, CDR2 SNEGSKA (reference sequence). V lost 3 bases and J lost 7; bases outside the gene matches: 6. This CDR3 spans 13 amino acids.

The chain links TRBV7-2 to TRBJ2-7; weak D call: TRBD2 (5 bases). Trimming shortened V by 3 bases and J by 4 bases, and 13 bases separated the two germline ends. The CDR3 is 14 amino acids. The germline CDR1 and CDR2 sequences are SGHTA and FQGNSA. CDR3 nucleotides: TGTGCCAGCAGCTTCGGGGTCGGAGGTTACGAGCAGTACGTC. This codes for CASSFGVGGYEQYV.

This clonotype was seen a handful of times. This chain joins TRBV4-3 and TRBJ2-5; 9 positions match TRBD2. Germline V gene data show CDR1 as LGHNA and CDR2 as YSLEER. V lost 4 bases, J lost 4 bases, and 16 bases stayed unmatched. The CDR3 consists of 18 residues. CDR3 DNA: TGCGCCAGCAGCCGAGAGAGGGTGGCTAGCGGGGAGGGAGAGACCCAGTACTTC. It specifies CASSRERVASGEGETQYF.

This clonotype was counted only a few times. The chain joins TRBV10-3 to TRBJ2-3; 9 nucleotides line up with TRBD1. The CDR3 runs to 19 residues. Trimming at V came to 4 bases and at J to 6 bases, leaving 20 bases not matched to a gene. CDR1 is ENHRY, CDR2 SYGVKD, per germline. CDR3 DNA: TGTGCCATCAGTGGCAGGGTGAGGGCCGGGACAGGGAATTCGGATACGCAGTATTTT. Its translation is CAISGRVRAGTGNSDTQYF.

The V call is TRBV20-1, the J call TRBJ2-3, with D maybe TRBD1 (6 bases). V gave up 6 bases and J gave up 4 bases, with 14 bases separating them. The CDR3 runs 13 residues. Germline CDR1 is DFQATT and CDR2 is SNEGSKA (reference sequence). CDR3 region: CSADQTGPDTQYF. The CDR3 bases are TGCAGTGCCGACCAGACAGGCCCAGATACGCAGTATTTT.

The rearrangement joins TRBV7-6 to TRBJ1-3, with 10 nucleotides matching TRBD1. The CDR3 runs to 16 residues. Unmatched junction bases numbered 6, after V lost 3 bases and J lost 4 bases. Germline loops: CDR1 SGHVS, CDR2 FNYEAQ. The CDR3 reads CASSLTGTGVGNTIYF. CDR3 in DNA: TGTGCCAGCAGCTTGACCGGGACAGGGGTCGGAAACACCATATATTTT.

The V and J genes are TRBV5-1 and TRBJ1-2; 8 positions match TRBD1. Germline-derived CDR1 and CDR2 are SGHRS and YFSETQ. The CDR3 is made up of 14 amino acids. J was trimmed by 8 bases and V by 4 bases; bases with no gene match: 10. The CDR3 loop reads CASSPDRVSLGYTF. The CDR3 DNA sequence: TGCGCCAGCAGCCCGGACAGGGTTTCGCTCGGCTACACCTTC.

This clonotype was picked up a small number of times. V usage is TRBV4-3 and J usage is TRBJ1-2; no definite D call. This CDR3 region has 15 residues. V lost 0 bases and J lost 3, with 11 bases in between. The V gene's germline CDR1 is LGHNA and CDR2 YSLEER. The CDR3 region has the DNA TGCGCCAGCAGCCAAGATCTCATCCCCGACTATGGCTACACCTTC. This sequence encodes CASSQDLIPDYGYTF.

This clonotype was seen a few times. The CDR3 bases are TGTGCCAGCAGCGCCGTTGGGGTCAATGAGCAGTTCTTC. Translating gives CASSAVGVNEQFF. The chain combines TRBV7-3 with TRBJ2-1; D remains ambiguous. The V end lost 5 bases, the J end lost 6 bases, and 11 bases lay between the germline ends. This CDR3 contains 13 residues. Germline CDR1 is SGHTA and CDR2 is FQGTGA.

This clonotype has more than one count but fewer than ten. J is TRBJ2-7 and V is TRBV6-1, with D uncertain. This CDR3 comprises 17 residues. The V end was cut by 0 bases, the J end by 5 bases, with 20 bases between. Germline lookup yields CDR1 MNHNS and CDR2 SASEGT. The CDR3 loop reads CASSEALIRAPLDEQYF. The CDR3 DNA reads TGTGCCAGCAGTGAAGCGTTAATAAGGGCTCCGCTAGACGAGCAGTACTTC.

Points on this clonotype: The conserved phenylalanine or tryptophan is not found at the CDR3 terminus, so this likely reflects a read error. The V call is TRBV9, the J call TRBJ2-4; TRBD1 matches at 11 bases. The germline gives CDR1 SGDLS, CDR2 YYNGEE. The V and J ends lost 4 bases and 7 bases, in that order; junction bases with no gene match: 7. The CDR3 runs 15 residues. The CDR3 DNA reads TGTGCCAGCAGCCTCGGGGACAGGGGGTTTAACATTCAGTACTTA. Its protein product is CASSLGDRGFNIQYL.

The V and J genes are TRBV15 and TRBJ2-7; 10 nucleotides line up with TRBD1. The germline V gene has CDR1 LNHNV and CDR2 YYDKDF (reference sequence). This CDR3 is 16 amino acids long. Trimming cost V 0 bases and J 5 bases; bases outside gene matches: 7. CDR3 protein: CATSRDWPGTGDEQYF. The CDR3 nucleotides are TGTGCCACCAGCAGAGATTGGCCCGGGACAGGGGACGAGCAGTACTTC.

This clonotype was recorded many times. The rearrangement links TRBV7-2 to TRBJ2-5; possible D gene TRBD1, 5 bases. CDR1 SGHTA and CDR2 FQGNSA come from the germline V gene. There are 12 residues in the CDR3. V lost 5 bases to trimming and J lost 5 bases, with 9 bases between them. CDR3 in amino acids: CASSPQGETQYF. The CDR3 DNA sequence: TGTGCCAGCAGCCCCCAGGGCGAGACCCAGTACTTC.

CDR3 nucleotide sequence: TGCGCCAGCAGCCTCGGGACAGTCCAAGATTCACCCCTCCACTTT. It specifies CASSLGTVQDSPLHF. This chain joins TRBV5-1 and TRBJ1-6; 7 nucleotides match TRBD1. V was pared by 4 bases and J by 8 bases, with 9 bases of the junction left unmatched. CDR1 and CDR2 from the germline V gene are SGHRS and YFSETQ. This CDR3 spans 15 amino acids.

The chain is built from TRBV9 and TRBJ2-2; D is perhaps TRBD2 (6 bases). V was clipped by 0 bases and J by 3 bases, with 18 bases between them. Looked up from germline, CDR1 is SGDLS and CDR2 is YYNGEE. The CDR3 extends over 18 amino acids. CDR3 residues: CASSVGGGQGGDTGELFF. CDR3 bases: TGTGCCAGCAGCGTAGGAGGTGGGCAGGGAGGCGACACCGGGGAGCTGTTTTTT.

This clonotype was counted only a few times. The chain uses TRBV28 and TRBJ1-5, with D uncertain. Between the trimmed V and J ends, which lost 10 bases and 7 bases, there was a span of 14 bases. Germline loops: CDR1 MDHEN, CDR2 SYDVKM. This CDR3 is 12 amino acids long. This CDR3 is CAIFTSGQPQHF. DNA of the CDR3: TGTGCCATCTTTACTTCGGGGCAGCCCCAGCATTTT.

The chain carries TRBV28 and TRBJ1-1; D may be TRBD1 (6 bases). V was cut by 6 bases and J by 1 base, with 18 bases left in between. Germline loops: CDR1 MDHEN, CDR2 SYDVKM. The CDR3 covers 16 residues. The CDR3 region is CASSRKVGQTNTEAFF. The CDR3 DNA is TGTGCCAGCAGCCGAAAAGTCGGACAGACGAACACTGAAGCTTTCTTT.

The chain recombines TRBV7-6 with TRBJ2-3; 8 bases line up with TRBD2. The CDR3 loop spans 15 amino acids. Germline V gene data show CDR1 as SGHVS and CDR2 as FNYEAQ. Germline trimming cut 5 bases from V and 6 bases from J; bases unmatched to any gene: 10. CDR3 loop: CASSPTGGDADTQYF. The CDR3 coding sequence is TGTGCCAGCAGCCCGACGGGGGGGGACGCTGATACGCAGTATTTT.